This is a list of T cell receptor beta chains from one sample in a study of blood T cell repertoires in COVID-19. The data were produced by immunoSEQ multiplex PCR, yet TCRdb's version contains in-frame clones alone and is incomplete. The sample consists of under 350,000 clones, 80% to 95% of them appearing once. Sequencing was performed on peripheral blood. Receptor source: a young woman with COVID-19, enrolled during active disease. CDR3s include the opening cysteine and the closing phenylalanine or tryptophan. The D gene is left open where the match is weak. Clone size is given for some rows only: seen once, a few or many times, or a class if the clone is expanded.

clone_size | j_call | v_call | d_call | cdr3_nt | cdr3_aa
- | TRBJ2-2 | TRBV7-2 | TRBD1 | TGTGCCAGCAGAGCAGGGGGCGCGAACACCGGGGAGCTGTTTTTT | CASRAGGANTGELFF
- | TRBJ1-5 | TRBV28 | TRBD1 | TGTGCCAGCAGTACTACAGGGGCTCAGCCCCAGCATTTT | CASSTTGAQPQHF
- | TRBJ1-2 | TRBV7-2 | - | TGTGCCAGCAGCCCGGAACTCGGAGGCTATGGCTACACCTTC | CASSPELGGYGYTF
- | TRBJ1-1 | TRBV5-1 | - | TGCGCCAGCAGCTTGATCCCACAGAGCGGAAGGACTGAAGCTTTCTTT | CASSLIPQSGRTEAFF
- | TRBJ1-1 | TRBV27 | TRBD1 | TGTGCCAGCAGTTTACCTGGACAGGGCGACGCTTTCTTT | CASSLPGQGDAFF
- | TRBJ2-7 | TRBV6-1 | - | TGTGCCAGCAGTGAAGGTGACGGGTACGAGCAGTACTTC | CASSEGDGYEQYF
- | TRBJ1-5 | TRBV5-1 | TRBD1 | TGCGCCAGCACCGCGAGGGACAGGGAGGGAGAGACGTCAAATCAGCCCCAGCATTTT | CASTARDREGETSNQPQHF
- | TRBJ2-7 | TRBV5-1 | - | TGCGCCAGCAGCTCTCCAGGGGACGAGCAGTACTTC | CASSSPGDEQYF
- | TRBJ2-1 | TRBV5-4 | TRBD2 | TGTGCCAGCACCCGGACTAGCGGGAGGGTAGGGGGCCATGAGCAGTTCTTC | CASTRTSGRVGGHEQFF
- | TRBJ2-2 | TRBV18 | - | TGTGCCAGCTCACCTGCGTGGGAGTCCTCCGGGGAGCTGTTTTTT | CASSPAWESSGELFF
- | TRBJ2-7 | TRBV29-1 | - | TGCAGCGCAGGAGGGAGCTCCTACGAGCAGTACTTC | CSAGGSSYEQYF
- | TRBJ1-2 | TRBV5-1 | - | TGCGCCAGCAGCCGGCCCGAGGTCCGGGGCTACACCTTC | CASSRPEVRGYTF
- | TRBJ2-7 | TRBV15 | - | TGTGCCACCAGCAGAGGGGGGGGGCCCACCTACGAGCAGTACTTC | CATSRGGGPTYEQYF
- | TRBJ1-4 | TRBV6-5 | - | TGTGCCAGCAGTTACGGGGCAGGGTTCAATGAAAAACTGTTTTTT | CASSYGAGFNEKLFF
- | TRBJ2-5 | TRBV5-4 | TRBD2 | TGTGCCAGCAGCAAACTAGCGGGAGCGGGGGAGACCCAGTACTTC | CASSKLAGAGETQYF
- | TRBJ1-5 | TRBV14 | - | TGTGCCAGCAGCCAGGGCCTTAATCAGCCCCAGCATTTT | CASSQGLNQPQHF
- | TRBJ2-7 | TRBV5-1 | - | TGCGCCAGCAGGCGATCCTACGAGCAGTACTTC | CASRRSYEQYF
- | TRBJ2-5 | TRBV30 | - | TGTGCCTGGAGTGCCCTCTCGGAGACCCAGTACTTC | CAWSALSETQYF
- | TRBJ2-7 | TRBV2 | - | TGTGCCAGCAGTCCGGGCTACGAGCAGTACTTC | CASSPGYEQYF
- | TRBJ2-1 | TRBV14 | TRBD1 | TGTGCCAGCAGCACAGGGACAGGGGCCTACAATGAGCAGTTCTTC | CASSTGTGAYNEQFF
- | TRBJ2-7 | TRBV18 | - | TGTGCCAGCTCACCACCTGGTAGGGCAGGGAACGAGCAGTACTTC | CASSPPGRAGNEQYF
- | TRBJ2-2 | TRBV30 | - | TGTGCCTGGAACTTACTAGCTGCGAACACCGGGGAGCTGTTTTTT | CAWNLLAANTGELFF
- | TRBJ1-4 | TRBV7-2 | TRBD1 | TGTGCCAGCAGCTTGTCCTCCGGGACAGGGCATGAAAAACTGTTTTTT | CASSLSSGTGHEKLFF
- | TRBJ1-4 | TRBV12-3/TRBV12-4 | - | TGTGCCAGCAGTTCAGAAAATGAAAAACTGTTTTTT | CASSSENEKLFF
- | TRBJ1-1 | TRBV14 | - | TGTGCCAGCAGCTATGCCCTTGGGGGCCGCGACACTGAAGCTTTCTTT | CASSYALGGRDTEAFF
- | TRBJ2-1 | TRBV29-1 | - | TGCAGCGTTGAAGTGGGCAGGAATGAGCAGTTCTTC | CSVEVGRNEQFF
- | TRBJ2-2 | TRBV30 | - | TGTGCCTGGAGTGTACTGAGCGGCGGGGAGCTGTTTTTT | CAWSVLSGGELFF
- | TRBJ1-5 | TRBV19 | - | TGTGCCAGTAGTATAGGGGGACAAGATAGCAATCAGCCCCAGCATTTT | CASSIGGQDSNQPQHF
- | TRBJ1-5 | TRBV19 | - | TGTGCCAGTAGTAGTGGAGTTAGCAATCAGCCCCAGCATTTT | CASSSGVSNQPQHF
- | TRBJ2-5 | TRBV11-2 | - | TGTGCCAGCAGCCCCCTCCAGACCCAGTACTTC | CASSPLQTQYF
- | TRBJ1-5 | TRBV24-1 | TRBD1 | TGTGCCACCAGTGATAGGACAGGGGGCAAGCAGCCCCAGCATTTT | CATSDRTGGKQPQHF
- | TRBJ2-7 | TRBV4-1 | - | TGCGCCAGCAGCCAAGATTGGGCCACCTACGAGCAGTACTTC | CASSQDWATYEQYF
- | TRBJ2-7 | TRBV28 | TRBD2 | TGTGCCAGCAGAAACCTAGCGGGAGGACTGACGGGCGAGCAGTACTTC | CASRNLAGGLTGEQYF
few | TRBJ1-5 | TRBV2 | - | TGTGCCAGCCGGGGGGGAAGTCAGCCCCAGCATTTT | CASRGGSQPQHF
- | TRBJ1-2 | TRBV5-5 | - | TGTGCCAGCAGCTTGGGTGGATCCCGACTTTATGGCTACACCTTC | CASSLGGSRLYGYTF
- | TRBJ2-3 | TRBV30 | TRBD2 | TGTGCCTGGAGTTTACTAGCGGGAGCCACAGATACGCAGTATTTT | CAWSLLAGATDTQYF
- | TRBJ2-7 | TRBV13 | TRBD2 | TGTGCCAGCAGCCCCTGGACTAGCGGGAGTAGGACCTACGAGCAGTACTTC | CASSPWTSGSRTYEQYF
- | TRBJ2-2 | TRBV15 | - | TGTGCCACCAGCAGTGGGACTAACACCGGGGAGCTGTTTTTT | CATSSGTNTGELFF